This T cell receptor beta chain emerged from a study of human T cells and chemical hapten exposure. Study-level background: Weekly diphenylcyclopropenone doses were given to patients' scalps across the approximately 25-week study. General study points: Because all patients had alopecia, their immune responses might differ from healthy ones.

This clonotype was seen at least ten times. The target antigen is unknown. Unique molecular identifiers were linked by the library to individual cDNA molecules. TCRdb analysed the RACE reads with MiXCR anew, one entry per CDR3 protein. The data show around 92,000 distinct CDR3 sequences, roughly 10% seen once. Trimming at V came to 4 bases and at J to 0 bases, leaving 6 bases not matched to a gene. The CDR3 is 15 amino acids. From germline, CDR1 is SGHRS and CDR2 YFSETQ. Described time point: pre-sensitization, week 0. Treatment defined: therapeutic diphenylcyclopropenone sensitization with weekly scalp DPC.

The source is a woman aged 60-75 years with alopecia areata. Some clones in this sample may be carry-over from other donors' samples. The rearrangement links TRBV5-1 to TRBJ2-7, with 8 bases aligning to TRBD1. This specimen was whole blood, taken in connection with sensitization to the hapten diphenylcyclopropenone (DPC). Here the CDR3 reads CASSAVGTGSYEQYF. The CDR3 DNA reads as TGCGCCAGCAGCGCGGTGGGGACAGGCTCCTACGAGCAGTACTTC.